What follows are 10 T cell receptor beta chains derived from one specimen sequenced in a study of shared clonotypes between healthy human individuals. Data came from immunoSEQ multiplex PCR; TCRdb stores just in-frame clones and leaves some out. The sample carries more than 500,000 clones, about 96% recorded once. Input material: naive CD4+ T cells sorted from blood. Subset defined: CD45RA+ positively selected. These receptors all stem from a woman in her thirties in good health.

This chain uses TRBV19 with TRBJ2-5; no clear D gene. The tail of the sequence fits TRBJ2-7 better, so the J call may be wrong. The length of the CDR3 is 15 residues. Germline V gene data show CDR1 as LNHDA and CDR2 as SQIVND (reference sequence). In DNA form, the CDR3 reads TGTGCCAGTAGTCCCCGAGCTTGGGATTCCTACGAGCAGTACTTC. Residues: CASSPRAWDSYEQYF.

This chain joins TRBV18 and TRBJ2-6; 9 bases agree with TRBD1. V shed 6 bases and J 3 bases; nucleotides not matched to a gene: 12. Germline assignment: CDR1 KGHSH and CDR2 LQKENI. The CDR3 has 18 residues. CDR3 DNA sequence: TGTGCCAGCTCCAACCTCGGGACAGGGTCGTATGGGGCCAACGTCCTGACTTTC. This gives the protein CASSNLGTGSYGANVLTF. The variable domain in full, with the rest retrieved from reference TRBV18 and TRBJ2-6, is NAGVMQNPRHLVRRRGQEARLRCSPMKGHSHVYWYRQLPEEGLKFMVYLQKENIIDESGMPKERFSAEFPKEGPSILRIQQVVRGDSAAYFCASSNLGTGSYGANVLTFGAGSRLTVL.

This CDR3 reads CASSFKGHHYEQYF. The CDR3 bases are TGTGCCAGCAGTTTTAAAGGGCATCACTACGAGCAGTACTTC. J is TRBJ2-7 and V is TRBV27; D gene ambiguous. Trimming took off 3 bases at V and 3 bases at J, with 12 bases between the two ends. Germline CDR1 reads MNHEY; CDR2 reads SMNVEV (reference sequence). The CDR3 spans 14 residues.

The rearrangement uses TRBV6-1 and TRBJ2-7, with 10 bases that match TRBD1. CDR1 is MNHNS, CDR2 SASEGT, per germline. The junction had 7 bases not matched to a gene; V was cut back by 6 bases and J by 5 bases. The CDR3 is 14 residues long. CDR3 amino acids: CASRPGTGADEQYF. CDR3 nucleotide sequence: TGTGCCAGCAGGCCCGGGACAGGGGCCGACGAGCAGTACTTC.

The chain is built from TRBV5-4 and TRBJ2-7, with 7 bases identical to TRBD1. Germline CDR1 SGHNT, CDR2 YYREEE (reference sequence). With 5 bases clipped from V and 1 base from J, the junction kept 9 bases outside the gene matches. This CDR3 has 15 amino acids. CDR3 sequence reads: CASSHEGARSYEQYF. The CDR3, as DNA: TGTGCCAGCAGTCATGAGGGGGCCAGGTCCTACGAGCAGTACTTC.

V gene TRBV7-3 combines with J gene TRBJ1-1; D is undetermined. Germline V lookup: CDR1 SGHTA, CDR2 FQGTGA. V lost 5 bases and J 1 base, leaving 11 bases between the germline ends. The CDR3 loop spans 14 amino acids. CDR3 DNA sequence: TGTGCCAGCAGCAAAAATCCAGAGAACACTGAAGCTTTCTTT. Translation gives CASSKNPENTEAFF.

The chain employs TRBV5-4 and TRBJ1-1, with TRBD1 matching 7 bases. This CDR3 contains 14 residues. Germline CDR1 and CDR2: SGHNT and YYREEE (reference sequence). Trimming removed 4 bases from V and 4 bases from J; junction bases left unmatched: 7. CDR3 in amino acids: CASSTQTGPTEAFF. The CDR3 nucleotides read TGTGCCAGCAGCACCCAGACAGGGCCCACTGAAGCTTTCTTT.

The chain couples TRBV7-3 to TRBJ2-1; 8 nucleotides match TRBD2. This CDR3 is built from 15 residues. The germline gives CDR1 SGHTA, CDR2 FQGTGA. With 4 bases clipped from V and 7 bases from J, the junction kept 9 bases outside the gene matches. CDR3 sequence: CASSSWLAGVNEQFF. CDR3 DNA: TGTGCCAGCAGCTCCTGGCTAGCGGGTGTGAATGAGCAGTTCTTC.

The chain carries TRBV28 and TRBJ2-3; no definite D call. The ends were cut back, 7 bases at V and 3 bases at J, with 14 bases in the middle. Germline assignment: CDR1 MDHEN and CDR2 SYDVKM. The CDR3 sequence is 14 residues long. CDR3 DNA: TGTGCCAGCAACAGAATCGGTAGGACAGATACGCAGTATTTT. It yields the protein CASNRIGRTDTQYF.

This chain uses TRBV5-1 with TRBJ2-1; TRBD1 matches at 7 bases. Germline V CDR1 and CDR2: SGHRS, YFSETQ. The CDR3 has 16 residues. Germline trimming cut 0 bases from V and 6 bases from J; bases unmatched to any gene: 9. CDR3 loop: CASSLGGTANPNEQFF. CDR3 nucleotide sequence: TGCGCCAGCAGCTTGGGGGGGACAGCGAACCCCAATGAGCAGTTCTTC.